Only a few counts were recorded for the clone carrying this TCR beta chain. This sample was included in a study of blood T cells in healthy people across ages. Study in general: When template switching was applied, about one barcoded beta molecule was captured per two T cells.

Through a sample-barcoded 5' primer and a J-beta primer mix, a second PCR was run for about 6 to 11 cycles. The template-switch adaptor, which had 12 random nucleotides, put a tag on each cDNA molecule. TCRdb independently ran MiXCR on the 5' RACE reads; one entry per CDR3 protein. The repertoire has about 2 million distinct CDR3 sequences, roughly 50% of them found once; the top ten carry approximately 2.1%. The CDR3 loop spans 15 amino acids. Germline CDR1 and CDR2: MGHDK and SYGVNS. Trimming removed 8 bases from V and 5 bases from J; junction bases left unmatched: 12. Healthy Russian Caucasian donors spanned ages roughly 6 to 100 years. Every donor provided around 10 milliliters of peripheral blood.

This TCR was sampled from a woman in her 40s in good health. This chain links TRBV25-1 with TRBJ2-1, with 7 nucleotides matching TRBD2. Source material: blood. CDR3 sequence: CASGEPGLRNNEQFF. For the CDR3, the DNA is TGTGCCAGCGGGGAACCGGGACTACGTAACAATGAGCAGTTCTTC. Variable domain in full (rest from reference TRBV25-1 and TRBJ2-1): EADIYQTPRYLVIGTGKKITLECSQTMGHDKMYWYQQDPGMELHLIHYSYGVNSTEKGDLSSESTVSRIRTEHFPLTLESARPSHTSQYLCASGEPGLRNNEQFFGPGTRLTVL.